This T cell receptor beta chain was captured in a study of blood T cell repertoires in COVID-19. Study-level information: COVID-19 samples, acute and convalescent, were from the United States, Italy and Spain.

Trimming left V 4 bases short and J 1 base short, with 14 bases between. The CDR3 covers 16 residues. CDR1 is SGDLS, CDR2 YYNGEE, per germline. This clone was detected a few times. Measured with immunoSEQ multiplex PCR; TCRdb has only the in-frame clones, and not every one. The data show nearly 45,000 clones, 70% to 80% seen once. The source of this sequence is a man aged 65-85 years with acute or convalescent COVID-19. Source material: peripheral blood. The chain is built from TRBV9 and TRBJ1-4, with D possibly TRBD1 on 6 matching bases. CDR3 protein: CASSTHTGLTNEKLFF. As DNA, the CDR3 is TGTGCCAGCAGCACCCACACAGGGCTAACTAATGAAAAACTGTTTTTT.